This T cell receptor beta chain comes out of a study of OX40 agonist ivuxolimab in advanced cancers. Measured with immunoSEQ multiplex PCR; TCRdb has only the in-frame clones, and not every one. Among 68,000 or so clones, 80% to 85% were seen once, and the ten largest hold approximately 11%. The trim removed 0 bases at V and 4 bases at J, leaving 8 bases unmatched. This CDR3 contains 17 residues. Germline CDR1 SGHRS, CDR2 YFSETQ. Material: CD4+ or CD8+ T cells sorted from blood, obtained in a trial of the OX40 agonist ivuxolimab. The chain carries TRBV5-1 and TRBJ2-3, with 10 bases matching TRBD1. The clonotype comes from an adult with an advanced solid tumor such as melanoma, head and neck, liver or kidney cancer. The DNA for the CDR3 is TGCGCCAGCAGCTTGGAGGGGCGGACAGGGGGAGCAGATACGCAGTATTTT. Translation gives CASSLEGRTGGADTQYF.